The source of this TCR beta chain is a study of blood T cell repertoires in COVID-19. About the study: Spain, Italy and the United States supplied samples that represented acute and convalescent COVID-19. PBMCs, B-cell-depleted T cells, or T cells provided the cDNA or gDNA that made up the material.

CDR3 length equals 16 residues. Germline V gene sequence: CDR1 SGHRS, CDR2 YFSETQ. Trimming at V came to 1 base and at J to 3 bases, leaving 9 bases not matched to a gene. In the study's own analysis: By means of reference gene primer amplification, nucleated cell counts were estimated. TCRdb's table, derived via immunoSEQ multiplex PCR, lists solely in-frame clones and lacks some. Clone size and V and J calls were adopted from that table, with D and trimming inferred from the DNA. This table has roughly 63,000 clones, 88% appearing once. The sequence was obtained from a woman between 45 and 65 years old with active or convalescent COVID-19. This chain uses TRBV5-1 with TRBJ2-7; 8 bases map to TRBD2. The sample comprised peripheral blood. Here the CDR3 DNA reads TGCGCCAGCAGCTTGAACCTACTAGCGGCCGGCTACGAGCAGTACTTC. Translation gives CASSLNLLAAGYEQYF.